The sequence of this TCR beta chain was determined in a study of control samples from healthy donors and cancer patients. Per germline, CDR1 LNHDA and CDR2 SQIVND (reference sequence). This CDR3 is 14 amino acids long. With 1 base clipped from V and 6 bases from J, the junction kept 4 bases outside the gene matches. Sequenced by immunoSEQ multiplex PCR; TCRdb stores in-frame clones only, minus some. Of approximately 97,000 clones listed, 92% are singletons. The origin of this receptor is a young woman in good health. The sample consisted of blood. This chain uses TRBV19 with TRBJ1-1; 8 nucleotides line up with TRBD1. The DNA for the CDR3 is TGTGCCAGTAGTATAGGGTCAGGGGGCTCTGAAGCTTTCTTT. Its protein product is CASSIGSGGSEAFF.